A selection of T cell receptor beta chains follows, all from one sample in a study of T-cell memory formation after mild COVID-19. TCRdb redid the calling of the 5' RACE reads with MiXCR, one entry per CDR3 protein. The sample consists of 250,000 to 400,000 distinct CDR3 sequences, roughly an eighth of them appearing once. The specimen was PBMCs or a T cell subset sorted from them (not recorded which). These TCRs come from a man aged 18 to 29 who had mild COVID-19 (a few samples of this study predate the infection). Cell type and time point are not known. Each CDR3 is given with its conserved first and last residue. A D gene is named only where the DNA matches it firmly. The size entry is marked missing in some rows and otherwise reads once, few, many or a size class.

clone_size,d_call,j_call,v_call,cdr3_aa,cdr3_nt
many,-,TRBJ1-1,TRBV7-8,CASSLAAGYTEAFF,TGTGCCAGCAGCTTAGCAGCAGGATACACTGAAGCTTTCTTT
few,-,TRBJ2-7,TRBV4-3,CASSQESGFVYEQYF,TGCGCCAGCAGCCAAGAGTCAGGTTTTGTATACGAGCAGTACTTC
few,-,TRBJ1-4,TRBV12-3/TRBV12-4,CASSSHFGGNEKLFF,TGTGCCAGCAGTTCCCATTTCGGGGGAAATGAAAAACTGTTTTTT
few,TRBD2,TRBJ2-3,TRBV20-1,CSASGLATSDTQYF,TGCAGTGCTAGTGGACTAGCAACCTCGGATACGCAGTATTTT
-,-,TRBJ2-5,TRBV7-6,CASSLVAAGYQETQYF,TGTGCCAGCAGCTTAGTTGCGGCGGGGTACCAAGAGACCCAGTACTTC
-,-,TRBJ2-2,TRBV11-2,CASSNGNTGELFF,TGTGCCAGCAGTAATGGGAACACCGGGGAGCTGTTTTTT
-,TRBD2,TRBJ2-1,TRBV29-1,CSATSGGASPFF,TGCAGCGCCACTAGCGGGGGGGCCAGCCCGTTCTTC
-,-,TRBJ2-5,TRBV25-1,CASRAARTGQETQYF,TGTGCCAGCAGAGCAGCCCGGACTGGCCAAGAGACCCAGTACTTC
few,-,TRBJ2-2,TRBV28,CASRSQQGNTGELFF,TGTGCCAGCAGATCTCAGCAGGGGAACACCGGGGAGCTGTTTTTT
many,TRBD2,TRBJ2-3,TRBV5-6,CASTLGERGATDTQYF,TGTGCCAGCACCCTGGGGGAGCGGGGGGCCACAGATACGCAGTATTTT
-,TRBD2,TRBJ2-1,TRBV6-5,CASSYRWAAGGPGNEQFF,TGTGCCAGCAGTTACAGATGGGCGGCGGGGGGGCCCGGCAATGAGCAGTTCTTC
-,TRBD2,TRBJ2-3,TRBV5-6,CASSLDRRGSTDTQYF,TGTGCCAGCAGCTTGGATAGGCGGGGGAGCACAGATACGCAGTATTTT
many,-,TRBJ2-2,TRBV5-1,CASSLPESGTGELFF,TGCGCCAGCAGCTTGCCGGAATCGGGTACCGGGGAGCTGTTTTTT
few,-,TRBJ2-5,TRBV11-2,CASSLDGRAHGTQYF,TGTGCCAGCAGCTTAGATGGACGGGCCCATGGTACCCAGTACTTC
-,-,TRBJ2-3,TRBV7-2,CASSLADTDTQYF,TGTGCCAGCAGCTTAGCAGACACAGATACGCAGTATTTT
-,TRBD1,TRBJ2-7,TRBV7-9,CASSPSQRTGSSYEQYF,TGTGCCAGCAGTCCAAGCCAGAGGACAGGCAGCTCCTACGAGCAGTACTTC
few,-,TRBJ1-1,TRBV3-1,CASSQRVGNTEAFF,TGTGCCAGCAGCCAAAGGGTCGGGAACACTGAAGCTTTCTTT
few,TRBD2,TRBJ2-1,TRBV7-9,CASSEKGGTSGGAAYNEQFF,TGTGCCAGCAGCGAAAAAGGCGGGACTAGCGGGGGGGCCGCCTACAATGAGCAGTTCTTC
few,TRBD1,TRBJ2-7,TRBV29-1,CSVAPGTGPYEQYF,TGCAGCGTCGCCCCCGGGACAGGGCCCTACGAGCAGTACTTC
many,-,TRBJ2-5,TRBV12-3/TRBV12-4,CASSGHFQETQYF,TGTGCCAGCAGTGGACATTTTCAAGAGACCCAGTACTTC
many,TRBD1,TRBJ1-2,TRBV5-1,CASSPGQALYGYTF,TGCGCCAGCAGCCCAGGACAGGCCCTTTATGGCTACACCTTC
few,TRBD2,TRBJ2-2,TRBV11-2,CASSRSGGATGELFF,TGTGCCAGCAGCCGGAGCGGGGGGGCCACCGGGGAGCTGTTTTTT
-,TRBD1,TRBJ2-5,TRBV28,CASSFPQGARETQYF,TGTGCCAGCAGTTTTCCCCAGGGGGCAAGAGAGACCCAGTACTTC
few,-,TRBJ1-1,TRBV10-3,CAISESIREGPEAFF,TGTGCCATCAGTGAGTCGATTCGGGAGGGGCCTGAAGCTTTCTTT
-,TRBD1,TRBJ2-6,TRBV7-2,CASTRQSPGTGGAGANVLTF,TGTGCCAGCACTCGTCAGTCCCCCGGGACAGGGGGTGCTGGGGCCAACGTCCTGACTTTC
many,-,TRBJ2-2,TRBV27,CASSFFQGGIPGELFF,TGTGCCAGCAGTTTTTTTCAGGGGGGCATCCCCGGGGAGCTGTTTTTT
few,TRBD2,TRBJ2-1,TRBV20-1,CSAASRGYYNEQFF,TGCAGTGCCGCTTCGCGGGGGTATTACAATGAGCAGTTCTTC
few,TRBD1,TRBJ1-6,TRBV4-3,CASSQEVRGNSPLHF,TGCGCCAGCAGCCAAGAAGTCAGGGGGAACTCACCCCTCCACTTT
few,-,TRBJ2-1,TRBV5-1,CASSLEIEQFF,TGCGCCAGCAGCTTGGAGATTGAGCAGTTCTTC
-,-,TRBJ1-2,TRBV7-6,CASSLMLGPGWSGYTF,TGTGCCAGCAGCTTAATGCTCGGGCCGGGTTGGAGCGGCTACACCTTC
few,-,TRBJ2-6,TRBV27,CASSPLAGANVLTF,TGTGCCAGCAGCCCGCTAGCTGGGGCCAACGTCCTGACTTTC
few,-,TRBJ2-2,TRBV6-1,CASSGRYTNTGELFF,TGTGCCAGCAGCGGACGATATACGAACACCGGGGAGCTGTTTTTT
-,-,TRBJ2-5,TRBV20-1,CSARGLLEETQYF,TGCAGTGCTAGGGGACTCTTAGAAGAGACCCAGTACTTC
many,TRBD1,TRBJ2-2,TRBV9,CASSVGTGGGTGELFF,TGTGCCAGCAGCGTAGGGACAGGGGGCGGAACCGGGGAGCTGTTTTTT
-,-,TRBJ2-6,TRBV6-1,CASKAGTGANVLTF,TGTGCCAGCAAGGCAGGGACTGGGGCCAACGTCCTGACTTTC
-,-,TRBJ1-1,TRBV12-3/TRBV12-4,CASSPGNQNTEAFF,TGTGCCAGCAGCCCAGGGAACCAGAACACTGAAGCTTTCTTT
-,TRBD2,TRBJ2-5,TRBV20-1,CSARGLAGHQETQYF,TGCAGTGCTAGAGGACTAGCGGGGCACCAAGAGACCCAGTACTTC
-,TRBD1,TRBJ2-7,TRBV18,CASSQQGSSYEQYF,TGTGCCAGCTCTCAACAGGGGAGCTCCTACGAGCAGTACTTC
-,-,TRBJ2-1,TRBV20-1,CSVPGTPIYNEQFF,TGCAGTGTCCCAGGGACTCCGATCTACAATGAGCAGTTCTTC
few,-,TRBJ2-3,TRBV30,CAWSAGLIADTQYF,TGTGCCTGGAGTGCCGGGTTGATAGCAGATACGCAGTATTTT
few,TRBD1,TRBJ1-5,TRBV12-3/TRBV12-4,CASSSAGQGNQPQHF,TGTGCCAGCAGTTCCGCGGGACAGGGTAATCAGCCCCAGCATTTT
few,-,TRBJ2-2,TRBV29-1,CSVAGRPNTGELFF,TGCAGCGTTGCCGGCAGGCCCAACACCGGGGAGCTGTTTTTT
few,TRBD1,TRBJ1-2,TRBV11-2,CASRDSNYPRGGYTF,TGTGCCAGCCGGGACAGTAACTATCCCCGTGGCGGCTACACCTTC